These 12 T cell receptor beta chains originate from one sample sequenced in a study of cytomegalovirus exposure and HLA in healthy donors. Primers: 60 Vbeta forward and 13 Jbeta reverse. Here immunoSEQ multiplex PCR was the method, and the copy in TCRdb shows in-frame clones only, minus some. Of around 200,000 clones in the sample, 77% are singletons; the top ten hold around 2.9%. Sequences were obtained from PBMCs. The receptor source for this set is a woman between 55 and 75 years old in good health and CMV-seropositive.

This CDR3 reads CAIHASGRNNSPLHF. DNA for the CDR3: TGTGCCATCCATGCTTCAGGGCGCAATAATTCACCCCTCCACTTT. This rearrangement joins TRBV10-3 to TRBJ1-6, with D possibly matching TRBD1 (5 bases). This CDR3 is built from 15 residues. Germline loops: CDR1 ENHRY, CDR2 SYGVKD. Trimming left V 8 bases short and J 5 bases short, with 16 bases between.

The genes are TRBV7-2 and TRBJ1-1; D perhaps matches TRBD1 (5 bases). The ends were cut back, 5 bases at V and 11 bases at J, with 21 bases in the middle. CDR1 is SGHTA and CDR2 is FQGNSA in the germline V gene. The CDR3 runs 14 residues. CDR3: CASSVQVTFLTAFF. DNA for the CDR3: TGTGCCAGCAGCGTACAGGTTACGTTTCTTACGGCTTTCTTT.

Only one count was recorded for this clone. This chain's CDR3 is CASSLQGSNTEAFF. In DNA, the CDR3 is TGTGCCAGCAGCCTACAGGGGTCGAACACTGAAGCTTTCTTT. The V call is TRBV7-2, the J call TRBJ1-1, with 7 bases fitting TRBD1. Germline-derived CDR1 and CDR2 are SGHTA and FQGNSA. Trimming cost V 5 bases and J 1 base; bases outside gene matches: 4. The CDR3 is made up of 14 amino acids.

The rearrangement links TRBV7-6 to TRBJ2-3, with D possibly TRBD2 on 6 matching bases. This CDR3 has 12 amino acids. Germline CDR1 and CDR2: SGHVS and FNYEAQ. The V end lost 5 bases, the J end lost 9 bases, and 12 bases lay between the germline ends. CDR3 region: CASSPSGGTQYF. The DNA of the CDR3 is TGTGCCAGCAGCCCAAGTGGGGGGACGCAGTATTTT.

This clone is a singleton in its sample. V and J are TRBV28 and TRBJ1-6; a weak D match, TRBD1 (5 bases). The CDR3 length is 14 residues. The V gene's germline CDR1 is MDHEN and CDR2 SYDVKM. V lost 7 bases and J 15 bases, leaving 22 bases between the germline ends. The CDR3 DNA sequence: TGTGCCAGCATGTTCGACCGTGGCAGGGTCGTCCTCCACTTT. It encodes CASMFDRGRVVLHF.

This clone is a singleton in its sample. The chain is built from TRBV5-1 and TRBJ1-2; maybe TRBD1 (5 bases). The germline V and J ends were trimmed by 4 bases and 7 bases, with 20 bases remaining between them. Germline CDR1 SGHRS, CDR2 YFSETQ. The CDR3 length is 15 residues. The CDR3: CASSPRPSVTGGYTF. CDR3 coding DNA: TGCGCCAGCAGCCCTCGTCCTTCCGTTACAGGTGGCTACACCTTC.

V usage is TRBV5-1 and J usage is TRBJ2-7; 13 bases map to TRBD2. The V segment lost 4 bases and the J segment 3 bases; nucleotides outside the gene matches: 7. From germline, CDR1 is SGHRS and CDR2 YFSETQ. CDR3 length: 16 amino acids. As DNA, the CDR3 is TGCGCCAGCAGCGTGGGACTAGCGGGATCCCACTACGAGCAGTACTTC. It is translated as CASSVGLAGSHYEQYF.

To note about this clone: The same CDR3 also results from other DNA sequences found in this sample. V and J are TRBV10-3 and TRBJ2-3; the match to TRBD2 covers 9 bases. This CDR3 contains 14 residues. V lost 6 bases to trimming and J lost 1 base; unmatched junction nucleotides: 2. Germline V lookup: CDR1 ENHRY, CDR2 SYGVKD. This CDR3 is CAISEREGTDTQYF. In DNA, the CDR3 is TGTGCCATCAGCGAGCGGGAGGGCACAGATACGCAGTATTTT.

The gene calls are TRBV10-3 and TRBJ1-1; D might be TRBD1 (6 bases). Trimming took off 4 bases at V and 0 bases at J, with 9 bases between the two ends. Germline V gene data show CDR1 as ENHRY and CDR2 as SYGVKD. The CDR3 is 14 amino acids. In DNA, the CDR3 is TGTGCCATCAGTGCCAGGGGCGTGAACACTGAAGCTTTCTTT. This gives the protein CAISARGVNTEAFF.

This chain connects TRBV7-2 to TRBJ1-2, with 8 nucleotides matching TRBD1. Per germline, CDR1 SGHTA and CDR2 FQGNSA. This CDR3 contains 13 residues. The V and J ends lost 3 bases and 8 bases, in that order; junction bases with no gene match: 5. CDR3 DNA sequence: TGTGCCAGCAGCTTCGGACAGGGTGAAGGCTACACCTTC. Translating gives CASSFGQGEGYTF. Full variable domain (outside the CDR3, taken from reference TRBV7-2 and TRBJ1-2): GAGVSQSPSNKVTEKGKDVELRCDPISGHTALYWYRQSLGQGLEFLIYFQGNSAPDKSGLPSDRFSAERTGGSVSTLTIQRTQQEDSAVYLCASSFGQGEGYTFGSGTRLTVV.

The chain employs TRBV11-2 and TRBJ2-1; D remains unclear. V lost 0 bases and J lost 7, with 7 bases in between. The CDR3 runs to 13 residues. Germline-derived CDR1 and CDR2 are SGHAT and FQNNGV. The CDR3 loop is CASSLDWRNEQFF. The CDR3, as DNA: TGTGCCAGCAGCTTAGATTGGCGGAATGAGCAGTTCTTC. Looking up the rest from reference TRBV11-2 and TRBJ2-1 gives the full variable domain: EAGVAQSPRYKIIEKRQSVAFWCNPISGHATLYWYQQILGQGPKLLIQFQNNGVVDDSQLPKDRFSAERLKGVDSTLKIQPAKLEDSAVYLCASSLDWRNEQFFGPGTRLTVL.

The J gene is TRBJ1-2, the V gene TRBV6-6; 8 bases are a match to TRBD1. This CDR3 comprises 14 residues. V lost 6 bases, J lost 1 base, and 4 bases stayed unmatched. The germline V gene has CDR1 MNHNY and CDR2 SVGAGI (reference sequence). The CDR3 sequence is CASSPGQGNYGYTF. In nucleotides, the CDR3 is TGTGCCAGCAGCCCCGGACAGGGTAACTATGGCTACACCTTC.